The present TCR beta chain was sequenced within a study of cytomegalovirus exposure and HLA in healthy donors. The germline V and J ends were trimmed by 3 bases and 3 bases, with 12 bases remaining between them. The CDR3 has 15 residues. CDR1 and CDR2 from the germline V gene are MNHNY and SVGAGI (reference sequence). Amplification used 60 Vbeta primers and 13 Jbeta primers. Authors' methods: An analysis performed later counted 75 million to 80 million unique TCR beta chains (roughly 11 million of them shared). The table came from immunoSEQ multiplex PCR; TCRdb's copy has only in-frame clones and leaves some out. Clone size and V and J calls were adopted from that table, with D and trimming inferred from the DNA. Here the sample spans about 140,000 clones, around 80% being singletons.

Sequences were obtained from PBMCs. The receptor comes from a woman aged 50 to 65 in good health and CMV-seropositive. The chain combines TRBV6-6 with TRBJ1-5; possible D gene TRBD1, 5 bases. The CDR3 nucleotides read TGTGCCAGCAGTTATGGGGGGGAGAACAATCAGCCCCAGCATTTT. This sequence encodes CASSYGGENNQPQHF.